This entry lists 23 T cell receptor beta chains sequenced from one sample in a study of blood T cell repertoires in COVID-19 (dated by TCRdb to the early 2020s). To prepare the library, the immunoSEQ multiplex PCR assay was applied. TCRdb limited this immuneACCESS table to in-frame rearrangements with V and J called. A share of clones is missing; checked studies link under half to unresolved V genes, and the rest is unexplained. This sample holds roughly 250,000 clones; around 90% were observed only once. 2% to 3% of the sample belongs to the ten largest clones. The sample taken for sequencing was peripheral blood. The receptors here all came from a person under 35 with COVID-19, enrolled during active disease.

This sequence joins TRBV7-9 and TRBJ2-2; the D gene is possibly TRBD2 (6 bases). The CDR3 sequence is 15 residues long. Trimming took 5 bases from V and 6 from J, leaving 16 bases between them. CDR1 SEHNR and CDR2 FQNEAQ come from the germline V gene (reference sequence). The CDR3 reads CASSAGPPSSGELFF. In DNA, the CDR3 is TGTGCCAGCAGCGCGGGACCCCCTAGTTCCGGGGAGCTGTTTTTT.

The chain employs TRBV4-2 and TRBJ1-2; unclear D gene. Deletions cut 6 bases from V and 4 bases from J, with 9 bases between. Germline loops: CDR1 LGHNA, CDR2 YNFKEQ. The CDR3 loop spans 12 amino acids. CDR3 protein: CASSQDGYGYTF. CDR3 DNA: TGTGCCAGCAGTCAGGATGGCTATGGCTACACCTTC.

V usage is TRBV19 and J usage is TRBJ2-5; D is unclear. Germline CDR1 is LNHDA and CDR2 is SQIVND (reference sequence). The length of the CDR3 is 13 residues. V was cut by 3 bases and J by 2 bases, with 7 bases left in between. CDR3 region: CASSIGGQETQYF. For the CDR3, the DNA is TGTGCCAGTAGTATTGGCGGACAAGAGACCCAGTACTTC.

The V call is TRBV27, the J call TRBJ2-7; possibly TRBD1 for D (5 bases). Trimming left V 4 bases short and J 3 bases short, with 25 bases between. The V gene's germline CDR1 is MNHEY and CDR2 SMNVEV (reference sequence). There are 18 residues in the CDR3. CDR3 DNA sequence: TGTGCCAGCAGTTCCATCGACAGACTTCGCCTTACCATCTACGAGCAGTACTTC. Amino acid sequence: CASSSIDRLRLTIYEQYF.

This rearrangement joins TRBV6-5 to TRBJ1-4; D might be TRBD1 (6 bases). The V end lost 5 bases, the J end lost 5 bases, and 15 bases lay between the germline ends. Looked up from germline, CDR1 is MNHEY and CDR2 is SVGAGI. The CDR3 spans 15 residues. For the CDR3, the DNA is TGTGCCAGCAGTCGGGGGGCCACAGGGAATGAAAAACTGTTTTTT. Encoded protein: CASSRGATGNEKLFF.

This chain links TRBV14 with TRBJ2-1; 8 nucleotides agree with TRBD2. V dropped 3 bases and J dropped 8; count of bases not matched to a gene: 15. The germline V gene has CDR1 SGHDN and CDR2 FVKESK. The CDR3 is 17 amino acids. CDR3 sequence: CASSQGGFAGGHHEQFF. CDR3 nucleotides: TGTGCCAGCAGCCAGGGAGGGTTTGCGGGAGGTCACCATGAGCAGTTCTTC. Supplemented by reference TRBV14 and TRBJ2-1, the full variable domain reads EAGVTQFPSHSVIEKGQTVTLRCDPISGHDNLYWYRRVMGKEIKFLLHFVKESKQDESGMPNNRFLAERTGGTYSTLKVQPAELEDSGVYFCASSQGGFAGGHHEQFFGPGTRLTVL.

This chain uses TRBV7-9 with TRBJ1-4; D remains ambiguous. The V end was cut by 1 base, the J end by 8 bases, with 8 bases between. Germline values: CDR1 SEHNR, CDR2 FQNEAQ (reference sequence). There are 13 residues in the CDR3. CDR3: CASSLGAEEKLFF. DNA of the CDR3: TGTGCCAGCAGCTTAGGAGCGGAAGAAAAACTGTTTTTT.

CDR3: CASSIRGRASYEQYF. The CDR3 DNA is TGTGCCAGCAGCATCCGGGGGAGGGCCTCCTACGAGCAGTACTTC. This rearrangement joins TRBV6-6 to TRBJ2-7; 7 positions match TRBD2. Trimming cost V 6 bases and J 0 bases; bases outside gene matches: 8. CDR3 size: 15 residues. Germline V CDR1 and CDR2: MNHNY, SVGAGI (reference sequence).

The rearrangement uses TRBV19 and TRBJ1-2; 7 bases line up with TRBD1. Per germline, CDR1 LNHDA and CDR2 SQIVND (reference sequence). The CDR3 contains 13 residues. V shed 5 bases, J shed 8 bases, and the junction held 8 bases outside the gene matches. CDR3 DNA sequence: TGTGCCAGTAGTGCACAGGGGCCGGCCGGCTACACCTTC. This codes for CASSAQGPAGYTF.

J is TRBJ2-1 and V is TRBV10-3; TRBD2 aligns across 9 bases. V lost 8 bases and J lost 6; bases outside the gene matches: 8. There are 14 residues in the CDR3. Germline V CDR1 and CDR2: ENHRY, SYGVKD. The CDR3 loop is CAIDAGGSFNEQFF. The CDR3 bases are TGTGCCATCGACGCGGGAGGGAGTTTCAATGAGCAGTTCTTC.

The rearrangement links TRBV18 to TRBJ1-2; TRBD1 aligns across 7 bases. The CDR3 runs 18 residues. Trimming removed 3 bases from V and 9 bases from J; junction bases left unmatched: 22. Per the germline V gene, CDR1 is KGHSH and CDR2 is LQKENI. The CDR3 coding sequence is TGTGCCAGCTCACCTCGGTATTCCCGACAGGGCCCCTTCATGTGCTACACCTTC. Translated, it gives CASSPRYSRQGPFMCYTF. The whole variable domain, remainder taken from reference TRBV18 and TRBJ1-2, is NAGVMQNPRHLVRRRGQEARLRCSPMKGHSHVYWYRQLPEEGLKFMVYLQKENIIDESGMPKERFSAEFPKEGPSILRIQQVVRGDSAAYFCASSPRYSRQGPFMCYTFGSGTRLTVV.

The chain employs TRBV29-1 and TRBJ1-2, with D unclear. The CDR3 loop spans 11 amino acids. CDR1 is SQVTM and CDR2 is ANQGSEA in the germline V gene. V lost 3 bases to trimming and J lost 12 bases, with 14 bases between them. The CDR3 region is CSVDGYRGDTF. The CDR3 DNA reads TGCAGCGTTGATGGTTACCGCGGCGACACCTTC.

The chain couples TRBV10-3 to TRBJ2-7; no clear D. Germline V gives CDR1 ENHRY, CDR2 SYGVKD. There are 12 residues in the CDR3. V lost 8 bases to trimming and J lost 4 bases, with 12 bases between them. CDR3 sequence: CAIGRKTYEQYF. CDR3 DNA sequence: TGTGCCATCGGAAGGAAGACATACGAGCAGTACTTC.

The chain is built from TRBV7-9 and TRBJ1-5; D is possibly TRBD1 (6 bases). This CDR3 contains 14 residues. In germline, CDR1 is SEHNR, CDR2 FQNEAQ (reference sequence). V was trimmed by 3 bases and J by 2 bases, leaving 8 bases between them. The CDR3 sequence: CASSFSGGNQPQHF. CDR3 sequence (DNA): TGTGCCAGCAGCTTTTCAGGGGGCAATCAGCCCCAGCATTTT.

The CDR3 bases are TGCGCCAGCAGCCCGACTAGCGGGAACGACGAGCAGTACTTC. Translated: CASSPTSGNDEQYF. J is TRBJ2-7 and V is TRBV4-3, with 11 bases fitting TRBD2. The CDR3 contains 14 residues. J gave up 5 bases and V 4 bases, and 4 bases lay outside the gene matches. Germline CDR1 and CDR2: LGHNA and YSLEER.

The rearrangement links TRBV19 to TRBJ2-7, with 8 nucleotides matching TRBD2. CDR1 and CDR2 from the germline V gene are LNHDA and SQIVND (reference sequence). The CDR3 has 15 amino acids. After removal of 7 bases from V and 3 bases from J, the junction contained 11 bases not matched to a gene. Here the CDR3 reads CASKPGSGSLYEQYF. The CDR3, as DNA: TGTGCCAGTAAACCCGGAAGCGGGAGCCTCTACGAGCAGTACTTC.

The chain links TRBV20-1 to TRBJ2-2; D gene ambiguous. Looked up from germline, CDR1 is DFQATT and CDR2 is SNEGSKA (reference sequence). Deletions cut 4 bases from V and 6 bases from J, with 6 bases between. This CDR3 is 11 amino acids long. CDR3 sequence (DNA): TGCAGTGCTAAACTGCCCGGGGAGCTGTTTTTT. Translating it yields CSAKLPGELFF.

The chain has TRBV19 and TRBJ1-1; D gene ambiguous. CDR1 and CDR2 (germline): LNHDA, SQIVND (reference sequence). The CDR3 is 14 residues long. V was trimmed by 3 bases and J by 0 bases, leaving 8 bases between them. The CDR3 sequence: CASSMGSLNTEAFF. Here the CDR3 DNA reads TGTGCCAGTAGTATGGGCAGCTTGAACACTGAAGCTTTCTTT. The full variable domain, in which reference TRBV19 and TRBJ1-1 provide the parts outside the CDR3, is DGGITQSPKYLFRKEGQNVTLSCEQNLNHDAMYWYRQDPGQGLRLIYYSQIVNDFQKGDIAEGYSVSREKKESFPLTVTSAQKNPTAFYLCASSMGSLNTEAFFGQGTRLTVV.

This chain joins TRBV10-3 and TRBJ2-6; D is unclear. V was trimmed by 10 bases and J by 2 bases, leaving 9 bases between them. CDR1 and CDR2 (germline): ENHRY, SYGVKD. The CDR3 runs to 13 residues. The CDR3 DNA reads TGTGCCACCCTTTTAACTGGGGCCAACGTCCTGACTTTC. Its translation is CATLLTGANVLTF.

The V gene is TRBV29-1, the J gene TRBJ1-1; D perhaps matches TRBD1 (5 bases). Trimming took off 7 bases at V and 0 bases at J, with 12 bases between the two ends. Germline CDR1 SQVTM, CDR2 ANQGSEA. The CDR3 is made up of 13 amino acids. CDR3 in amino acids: CSGLTDLNTEAFF. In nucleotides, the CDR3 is TGCAGCGGTCTGACAGATTTGAACACTGAAGCTTTCTTT.

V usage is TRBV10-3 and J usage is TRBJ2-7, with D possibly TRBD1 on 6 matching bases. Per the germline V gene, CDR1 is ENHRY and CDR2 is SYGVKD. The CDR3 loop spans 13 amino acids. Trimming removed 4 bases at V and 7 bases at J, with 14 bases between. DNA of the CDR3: TGTGCCATCAGTGGTTTCCAGGGGAGTGAGCAGTACTTC. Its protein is CAISGFQGSEQYF.

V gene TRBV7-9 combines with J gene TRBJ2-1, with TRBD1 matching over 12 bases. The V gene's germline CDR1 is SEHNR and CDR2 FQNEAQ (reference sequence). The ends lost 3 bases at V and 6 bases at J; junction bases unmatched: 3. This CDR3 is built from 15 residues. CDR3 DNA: TGTGCCAGCAGCTTCCGGGACAGGGGGCCCAATGAGCAGTTCTTC. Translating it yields CASSFRDRGPNEQFF.

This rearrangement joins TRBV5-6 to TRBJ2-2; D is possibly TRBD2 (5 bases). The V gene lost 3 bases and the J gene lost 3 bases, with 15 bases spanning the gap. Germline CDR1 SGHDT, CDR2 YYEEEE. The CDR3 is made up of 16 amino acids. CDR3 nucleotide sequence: TGTGCCAGCAGCTCCGACCTAGCTGTGTACACCGGGGAGCTGTTTTTT. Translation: CASSSDLAVYTGELFF.